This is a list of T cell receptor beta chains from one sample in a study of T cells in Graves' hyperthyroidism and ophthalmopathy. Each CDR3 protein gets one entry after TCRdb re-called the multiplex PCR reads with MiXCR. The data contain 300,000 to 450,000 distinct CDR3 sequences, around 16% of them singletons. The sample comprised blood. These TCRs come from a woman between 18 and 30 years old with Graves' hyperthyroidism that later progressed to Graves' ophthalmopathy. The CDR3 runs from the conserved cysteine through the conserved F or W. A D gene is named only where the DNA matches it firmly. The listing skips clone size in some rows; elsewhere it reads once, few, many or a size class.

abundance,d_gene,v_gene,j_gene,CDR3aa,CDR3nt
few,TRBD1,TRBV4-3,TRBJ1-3,CASSHETPGQGRNTIYF,TGCGCCAGCAGCCATGAAACACCGGGACAGGGGAGAAACACCATATATTTT
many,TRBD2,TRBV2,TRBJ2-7,CASTVAGVYEQYF,TGTGCCAGCACCGTAGCGGGAGTCTACGAGCAGTACTTC
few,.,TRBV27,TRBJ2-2,CASSLWASLNPGSGELFF,TGTGCCAGCAGTTTATGGGCTAGCCTCAACCCGGGGAGCGGGGAGCTGTTTTTT
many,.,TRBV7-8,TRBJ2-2,CASSSLQGTGELFF,TGTGCCAGCAGCTCCCTACAGGGAACCGGGGAGCTGTTTTTT
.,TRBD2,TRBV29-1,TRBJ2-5,CSASGLAGEGETQYF,TGCAGCGCGTCCGGACTAGCGGGAGAGGGGGAGACCCAGTACTTC
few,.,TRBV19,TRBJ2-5,CASSIRGQETQYF,TGTGCCAGTAGTATCAGGGGCCAAGAGACCCAGTACTTC
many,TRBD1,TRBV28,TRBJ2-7,CASSLSTGGLSEQYF,TGTGCCAGCAGTTTATCGACAGGGGGGCTTTCCGAGCAGTACTTC
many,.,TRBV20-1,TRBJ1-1,CSARPGGVNTEAFF,TGCAGTGCTAGACCCGGAGGGGTGAACACTGAAGCTTTCTTT
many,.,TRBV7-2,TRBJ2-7,CASSLARGIAYEQYF,TGTGCCAGCAGCTTGGCCCGGGGGATTGCGTACGAGCAGTACTTC
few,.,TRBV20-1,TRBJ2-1,CSARDLLVGEGNEQFF,TGCAGTGCTAGAGATCTCCTGGTGGGGGAAGGCAATGAGCAGTTCTTC
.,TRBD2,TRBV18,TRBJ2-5,CASSLQREGETQYF,TGTGCCAGCTCACTCCAGCGGGAAGGTGAGACCCAGTACTTC
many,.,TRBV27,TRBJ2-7,CASKWGGAKEYEQYF,TGTGCCAGCAAGTGGGGGGGCGCTAAGGAATACGAGCAGTACTTC
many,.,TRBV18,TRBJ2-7,CASSPPVASEQYF,TGTGCCAGCTCACCACCGGTGGCTAGTGAACAGTACTTC
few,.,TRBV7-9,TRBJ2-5,CASSSQGGVETQYF,TGTGCCAGCAGTTCACAGGGTGGAGTAGAGACCCAGTACTTC
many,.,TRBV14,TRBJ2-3,CASSQGWSTDTQYF,TGTGCCAGCAGCCAAGGGTGGAGCACAGATACGCAGTATTTT
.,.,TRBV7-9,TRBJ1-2,CASSEAGVRGYTF,TGTGCCAGCAGTGAGGCAGGGGTTCGTGGCTACACCTTC
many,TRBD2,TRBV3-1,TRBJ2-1,CASSREGLERVYNEQFF,TGTGCCAGCAGTCGGGAGGGGCTCGAGCGGGTATACAATGAGCAGTTCTTC
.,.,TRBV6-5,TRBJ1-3,CASSYSSPRTGNTIYF,TGTGCCAGCAGTTACTCGAGTCCGAGGACTGGAAACACCATATATTTT
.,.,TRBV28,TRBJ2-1,CASSLSVSGMSSYNEQFF,TGTGCCAGCAGTTTATCAGTTTCTGGTATGAGCTCCTACAATGAGCAGTTCTTC
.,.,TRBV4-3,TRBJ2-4,CASSQDFSKNIQYF,TGCGCCAGCAGCCAAGACTTCAGCAAAAACATTCAGTACTTC
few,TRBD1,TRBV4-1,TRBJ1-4,CASSLFFRGPNEKLFF,TGCGCCAGCAGCCTATTCTTCAGGGGGCCGAATGAAAAACTGTTTTTT
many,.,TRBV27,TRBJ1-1,CASSPRRGNGMNTEAFF,TGTGCCAGCAGTCCTCGGCGCGGTAATGGGATGAACACTGAAGCTTTCTTT
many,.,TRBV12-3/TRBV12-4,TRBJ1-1,CASSLFPGNTEAFF,TGTGCCAGCAGTTTATTTCCGGGAAACACTGAAGCTTTCTTT
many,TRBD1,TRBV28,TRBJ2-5,CASSQGALETQYF,TGTGCCAGCAGCCAGGGGGCCTTGGAGACCCAGTACTTC
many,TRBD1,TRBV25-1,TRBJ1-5,CASSAGQRGNQPQHF,TGTGCCAGCAGTGCGGGACAGAGGGGCAATCAGCCCCAGCATTTT
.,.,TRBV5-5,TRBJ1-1,CASSLDVNTEAFF,TGTGCCAGCAGCTTGGACGTGAACACTGAAGCTTTCTTT
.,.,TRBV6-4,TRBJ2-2,CASTFSSGHGELFF,TGTGCCAGCACCTTCAGTAGCGGCCACGGGGAGCTGTTTTTT
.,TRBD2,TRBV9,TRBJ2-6,CASSEPSGSSGANVLTF,TGTGCCAGCAGCGAGCCTAGCGGGAGTTCTGGGGCCAACGTCCTGACTTTC
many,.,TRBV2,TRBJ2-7,CASQRTGSEQYF,TGTGCCAGCCAAAGAACAGGGTCGGAGCAGTACTTC
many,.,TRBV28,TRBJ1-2,CASSSPNYGYTF,TGTGCCAGCAGTTCACCGAACTATGGCTACACCTTC
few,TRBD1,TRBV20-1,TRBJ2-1,CSARADRGFLDEQFF,TGCAGTGCTAGAGCTGACAGGGGGTTTTTGGATGAGCAGTTCTTC
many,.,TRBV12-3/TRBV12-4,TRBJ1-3,CASNDTPGVADSGNTIYF,TGTGCCAGCAATGATACGCCCGGGGTGGCAGACTCTGGAAACACCATATATTTT